This T cell receptor (beta chain) was profiled in a study of tumor and adjacent non-tumor tissue in lung cancer. Study overall: The cohort had around eleven adenocarcinoma, a couple of squamous cell and 1 small cell patients.

A modified ARM-PCR protocol with three rounds of nested PCR amplified TCRbeta. TCRdb reprocessed the multiplex PCR reads via MiXCR and lists one record per CDR3 protein. The sample lists around 75,000 distinct CDR3 sequences; around 65% were seen once. Points from the study as a whole: Tumor TCR diversity, when higher, was linked to shorter survival. In normal lung, the top 100 clones were significantly more dominant than in tumor. Significantly higher TCR diversity was found in tumor than normal lung.

A word on this clonotype: Antigen unknown. Its ends do not fully match the called genes, so a read error is possible.

The template was RNA from unsorted bulk tissue. The normal lung tissue was taken more than 3 cm from the tumor edge. The CDR3 has 14 residues. CDR1 and CDR2 (germline): WSHSY, SAAADI. The source material was distant non-tumor lung tissue. The V and J genes are TRBV10-2 and TRBJ1-6; no clear D gene. The TCR was taken from a woman between 50 and 59 years old with non-small cell lung cancer. The CDR3 DNA reads as TGCGACAGCAGTGAAACGGACTATAATTCACCCCTCCACTTT. Translating it yields CDSSETDYNSPLHF.